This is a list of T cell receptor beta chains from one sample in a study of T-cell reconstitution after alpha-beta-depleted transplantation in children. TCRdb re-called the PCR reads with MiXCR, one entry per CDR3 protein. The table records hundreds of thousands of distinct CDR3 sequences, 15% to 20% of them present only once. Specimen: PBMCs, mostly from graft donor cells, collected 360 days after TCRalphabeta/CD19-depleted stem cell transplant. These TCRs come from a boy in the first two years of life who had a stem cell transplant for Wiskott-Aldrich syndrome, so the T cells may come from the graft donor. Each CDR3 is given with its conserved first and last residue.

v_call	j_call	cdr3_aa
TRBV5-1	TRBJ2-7	CASSPLRGLYSQSYEQYF
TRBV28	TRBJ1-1	CASSHRDRRITEAFF
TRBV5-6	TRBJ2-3	CASSLAGRTDKGYTQYF
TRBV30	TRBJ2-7	CAWKGEYEQYF
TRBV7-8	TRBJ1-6	CASSSWTGDNSPLHF
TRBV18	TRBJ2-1	CASSRAGGSLNEQFF
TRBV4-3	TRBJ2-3	CASSQGGSGGSWDTQYF
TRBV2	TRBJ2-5	CASTQLPGASQYF
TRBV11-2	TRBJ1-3	CASSLGADSGNTIYF
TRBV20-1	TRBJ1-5	CSARRGRDQPQHF
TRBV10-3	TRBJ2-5	CAISLQAAETQYF
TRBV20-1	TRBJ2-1	CSARGLPGQGPFF
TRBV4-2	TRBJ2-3	CASSQEAGGHIDTQYF
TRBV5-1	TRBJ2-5	CASSSPGLAGDMEETQYF
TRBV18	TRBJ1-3	CASSPRTFSGNTIYF
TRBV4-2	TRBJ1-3	CASSTTGTHSGNTIYF
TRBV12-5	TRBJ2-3	CASGLNAGGATSTDTQYF
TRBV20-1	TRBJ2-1	CSARGSGGAGQFF
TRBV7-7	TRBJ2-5	CASSSGVMGTQYF
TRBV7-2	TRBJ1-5	CASSSGLSQPQHF
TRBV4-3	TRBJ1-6	CASSQEMSPGSYNSPLHF
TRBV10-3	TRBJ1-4	CAISARDRGYEKLFF
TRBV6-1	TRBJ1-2	CASSLYRASNYGYTF
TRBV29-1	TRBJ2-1	CSVEGLAGGDEQFF
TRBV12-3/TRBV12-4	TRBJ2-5	CASRTRRGPQETQYF
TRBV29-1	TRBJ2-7	CSVLAGGTHEQYF